Listed below are T cell receptor beta chains from one sample, sequenced in a study of control samples from healthy donors and cancer patients. The method was immunoSEQ multiplex PCR; TCRdb's version includes in-frame clones alone and lacks a portion of them. The sample consists of 110,000 to 150,000 clones, roughly 94% of them appearing once. The sequencing input was blood. The receptors were sampled from a man aged 40-49 years in good health. The CDR3 runs from the conserved cysteine through the conserved F or W. A D gene is named only where the DNA matches it firmly. Not all rows give a size; the values are once, few, many and, for expanded clones, a class.

NA,NA,TRBJ2-1,TRBV24-1,CATSATLRGINEQFF,TGTGCCACCAGTGCCACTCTGCGGGGTATAAATGAGCAGTTCTTC
NA,NA,TRBJ1-4,TRBV9,CASSVGGGGEKLFF,TGTGCCAGCAGCGTTGGTGGAGGGGGTGAAAAACTGTTTTTT
once,NA,TRBJ1-1,TRBV3-1/TRBV3-2,CASSQLSGRLKGNTEAFF,TGTGCCAGCAGCCAACTCTCAGGCAGGCTAAAGGGGAACACTGAAGCTTTCTTT
NA,TRBD1,TRBJ1-5,TRBV27,CASSRQGAQPQHF,TGTGCCAGCAGTAGACAGGGAGCTCAGCCCCAGCATTTT
NA,NA,TRBJ2-3,TRBV9,CASSVDQGSTDTQYF,TGTGCCAGCAGCGTAGACCAGGGAAGCACAGATACGCAGTATTTT
NA,NA,TRBJ2-2,TRBV7-3,CASSRLVGGDLTGELFF,TGTGCCAGCAGCCGCTTGGTGGGCGGAGACCTCACCGGGGAGCTGTTTTTT
NA,NA,TRBJ2-2,TRBV11-1,CASSLLTGELFF,TGTGCCAGCAGCTTACTAACCGGGGAGCTGTTTTTT
NA,NA,TRBJ1-4,TRBV6-5,CASSYSPATNEKLFF,TGTGCCAGCAGTTACTCGCCCGCAACTAATGAAAAACTGTTTTTT
NA,NA,TRBJ1-3,TRBV6-5,CASTPTGRGNTIYF,TGTGCCAGCACCCCTACAGGGAGAGGAAACACCATATATTTT
NA,NA,TRBJ1-1,TRBV14,CASSQDAGRIVRAFF,TGTGCCAGCAGCCAAGACGCAGGAAGGATAGTTCGAGCTTTCTTT
NA,NA,TRBJ2-5,TRBV6-6,CASSYRGLETQYF,TGTGCCAGCAGTTATCGGGGGCTAGAGACCCAGTACTTC
NA,NA,TRBJ1-5,TRBV12-3/TRBV12-4,CASSFVADQPQHF,TGTGCCAGCAGTTTCGTCGCGGATCAGCCCCAGCATTTT
NA,TRBD2,TRBJ2-7,TRBV7-9,CASSPAPGLAERGYEQYF,TGTGCCAGCAGCCCAGCTCCGGGACTAGCGGAGAGAGGCTACGAGCAGTACTTC
NA,NA,TRBJ1-5,TRBV4-1,CASSQVDSPDQPQHF,TGCGCCAGCAGCCAAGTGGACAGTCCGGATCAGCCCCAGCATTTT
NA,NA,TRBJ1-3,TRBV5-4,CASSAQGSSGNTIYF,TGTGCCAGCAGCGCACAGGGCAGCTCTGGAAACACCATATATTTT
NA,TRBD1,TRBJ1-5,TRBV10-3,CAISESGQGGNQPQHF,TGTGCCATCAGTGAGTCTGGACAGGGGGGTAATCAGCCCCAGCATTTT
NA,NA,TRBJ2-3,TRBV7-9,CASSLTPGIGDTQYF,TGTGCCAGCAGCTTAACTCCCGGGATAGGAGATACGCAGTATTTT
NA,NA,TRBJ1-5,TRBV19,CASSTIIERNQPQHF,TGTGCCAGTAGTACGATAATCGAGCGAAATCAGCCCCAGCATTTT
NA,TRBD1,TRBJ2-7,TRBV6-1,CASSALTGTGFYEQYF,TGTGCCAGCAGTGCCCTTACCGGGACAGGGTTCTACGAGCAGTACTTC
NA,TRBD2,TRBJ2-3,TRBV28,CASSLSGSTDTQYF,TGTGCCAGCAGTCTTAGCGGGTCCACAGATACGCAGTATTTT
NA,NA,TRBJ1-5,TRBV5-6,CASSLWIGRGVSNQPQHF,TGTGCCAGCAGCTTGTGGATCGGCAGGGGCGTTAGCAATCAGCCCCAGCATTTT
NA,NA,TRBJ1-5,TRBV5-1,CASSPGLQNQPQHF,TGCGCCAGCAGCCCGGGCCTTCAGAATCAGCCCCAGCATTTT
once,TRBD2,TRBJ2-7,TRBV10-3,CAISALLAGPSYEQYF,TGTGCCATCAGTGCTCTACTAGCGGGACCGAGCTACGAGCAGTACTTC
NA,TRBD1,TRBJ1-5,TRBV2,CASNPQGLSNQPQHF,TGTGCCAGCAACCCACAGGGGCTGAGCAATCAGCCCCAGCATTTT
NA,TRBD2,TRBJ2-3,TRBV7-2,CASSRASGETDTQYF,TGTGCCAGCAGCCGGGCTAGCGGGGAGACAGATACGCAGTATTTT
NA,NA,TRBJ2-3,TRBV5-4,CASSWPGVDTQYF,TGTGCCAGCAGCTGGCCGGGGGTAGATACGCAGTATTTT
once,TRBD2,TRBJ2-7,TRBV27,CASSFSSGKYEQYF,TGTGCCAGCAGTTTTTCTAGCGGAAAATACGAGCAGTACTTC
NA,TRBD2,TRBJ2-1,TRBV30,CAWSAFISGTSGGAVF,TGTGCCTGGAGCGCTTTTATCTCCGGGACTAGCGGGGGGGCGGTCTTC
once,TRBD2,TRBJ2-3,TRBV6-5,CASSFRPSGGTDTQYF,TGTGCCAGCAGTTTTCGGCCTAGCGGGGGGACAGATACGCAGTATTTT
NA,NA,TRBJ1-1,TRBV14,CASSPRGYTEAFF,TGTGCCAGCAGTCCCCGGGGGTACACTGAAGCTTTCTTT
NA,NA,TRBJ2-1,TRBV9,CASSVGSSYNEQFF,TGTGCCAGCAGCGTGGGGAGCTCCTACAATGAGCAGTTCTTC
NA,NA,TRBJ2-2,TRBV6-5,CASSYAARTGELFF,TGTGCCAGCAGTTACGCCGCGAGGACCGGGGAGCTGTTTTTT
once,NA,TRBJ1-3,TRBV9,CASSRTGSRSGNTIYF,TGTGCCAGCAGCAGAACAGGGTCCCGCTCTGGAAACACCATATATTTT
NA,NA,TRBJ1-1,TRBV24-1,CATSGDTNTEAFF,TGTGCCACCAGTGGGGACACGAACACTGAAGCTTTCTTT
NA,TRBD1,TRBJ2-6,TRBV9,CASSFQYRGSGANVLTF,TGTGCCAGCAGCTTCCAATACAGGGGTTCTGGGGCCAACGTCCTGACTTTC
NA,NA,TRBJ1-2,TRBV6-4,CASRRQDYGYTF,TGTGCCAGCAGGAGACAGGACTATGGCTACACCTTC
NA,TRBD1,TRBJ1-5,TRBV20-1,CSASKGAGSNQPQHF,TGCAGTGCTAGTAAGGGGGCGGGTAGCAATCAGCCCCAGCATTTT
NA,TRBD1,TRBJ2-1,TRBV5-6,CASSLVSDRGPRSEQFF,TGTGCCAGCAGCTTGGTCTCGGACAGGGGCCCGAGGAGTGAGCAGTTCTTC
NA,TRBD1,TRBJ1-5,TRBV30,CAWSRPTGVQPQHF,TGTGCCTGGAGCCGACCGACAGGGGTACAGCCCCAGCATTTT
NA,TRBD1,TRBJ2-7,TRBV5-1,CASSLGVRGHIYEQYF,TGCGCCAGCAGCTTGGGGGTTAGGGGGCACATCTACGAGCAGTACTTC
NA,NA,TRBJ1-2,TRBV11-2,CASSPRTGYGYTF,TGTGCCAGCAGCCCCCGGACGGGCTATGGCTACACCTTC
NA,NA,TRBJ2-7,TRBV14,CASSLRQSYEQYF,TGTGCCAGCAGCCTCAGACAGTCCTACGAGCAGTACTTC